Presented here are 32 T cell receptor beta chains from one specimen sequenced in a study of Ad26.COV2.S vaccination and SARS-CoV-2 variants. This table comes from immunoSEQ multiplex PCR, and its TCRdb copy is limited to in-frame clones, with some not included. The profile covers some 390,000 clones, with roughly nine tenths appearing a single time and 3% to 3.5% taken by the ten largest. Treatment here: around 19 received Ad26.COV2.S at low or high dose, single or two shots; 5 received placebo; per-sample allocation not given. Collection of the samples took place on day 63 after the first injection of vaccine or placebo. The starting material was peripheral blood, obtained in a trial of Ad26.COV2.S vaccine versus placebo. These receptors all stem from a person between 18 and 59 years old who received the Ad26.COV2.S COVID-19 vaccine or a placebo.

The rearrangement uses TRBV24-1 and TRBJ1-6; D call uncertain. The CDR3 loop spans 12 amino acids. Germline CDR1 reads KGHDR; CDR2 reads SFDVKD. Trimming cost V 0 bases and J 11 bases, with 4 bases left between them. DNA for the CDR3: TGTGCCACCAGTGATTTGCTTGCACCCCTCCACTTT. Translating gives CATSDLLAPLHF.

This chain links TRBV7-9 with TRBJ2-2; D might be TRBD1 (5 bases). V lost 2 bases to trimming and J lost 3 bases, with 10 bases between them. From germline, CDR1 is SEHNR and CDR2 FQNEAQ (reference sequence). The CDR3 totals 15 residues. DNA of the CDR3: TGTGCCAGCAGCTTACACAGGACATACACCGGGGAGCTGTTTTTT. Its translation: CASSLHRTYTGELFF.

The rearrangement uses TRBV5-1 and TRBJ2-1; TRBD1 matches 8 bases. Germline lookup yields CDR1 SGHRS and CDR2 YFSETQ. The CDR3 consists of 14 residues. J gave up 6 bases and V 2 bases, and 4 bases lay outside the gene matches. The CDR3 sequence is CASSFGQGSNEQFF. The CDR3, as DNA: TGCGCCAGCAGCTTCGGACAGGGTAGCAATGAGCAGTTCTTC.

The chain couples TRBV7-2 to TRBJ2-6; no definite D call. Deletions cut 1 base from V and 0 bases from J, with 7 bases between. Germline V gene sequence: CDR1 SGHTA, CDR2 FQGNSA. The CDR3 has 16 residues. The chain's CDR3 is CASSLEPNSGANVLTF. DNA for the CDR3: TGTGCCAGCAGCTTAGAACCGAACTCTGGGGCCAACGTCCTGACTTTC.

The CDR3 nucleotides read TGTGCCAGCAAAGCGGGGGGGGCCAAGACCCAGTACTTC. Translating gives CASKAGGAKTQYF. This sequence joins TRBV2 and TRBJ2-5; TRBD2 matches at 10 bases. Trimming cost V 7 bases and J 6 bases; bases outside gene matches: 5. Germline lookup yields CDR1 SNHLY and CDR2 FYNNEI. The CDR3 is 13 amino acids. The full variable domain, with the rest looked up from reference TRBV2 and TRBJ2-5, is EPEVTQTPSHQVTQMGQEVILRCVPISNHLYFYWYRQILGQKVEFLVSFYNNEISEKSEIFDDQFSVERPDGSNFTLKIRSTKLEDSAMYFCASKAGGAKTQYFGPGTRLLVL.

The chain joins TRBV11-2 to TRBJ2-6, with TRBD1 matching over 8 bases. V lost 5 bases to trimming and J lost 4 bases; unmatched junction nucleotides: 10. Germline CDR1 is SGHAT and CDR2 is FQNNGV. CDR3 length equals 17 residues. The CDR3: CASSPLRTGPGANVLTF. CDR3 sequence (DNA): TGTGCCAGCAGCCCACTAAGGACAGGGCCCGGGGCCAACGTCCTGACTTTC. The full variable domain, rest sourced from reference TRBV11-2 and TRBJ2-6, is EAGVAQSPRYKIIEKRQSVAFWCNPISGHATLYWYQQILGQGPKLLIQFQNNGVVDDSQLPKDRFSAERLKGVDSTLKIQPAKLEDSAVYLCASSPLRTGPGANVLTFGAGSRLTVL.

In its sample, this clone was seen a few times. The J gene is TRBJ1-2, the V gene TRBV19, with D perhaps TRBD1 (6 bases). The germline CDR1 and CDR2 sequences are LNHDA and SQIVND (reference sequence). V shed 6 bases and J shed 4 bases, with 9 bases lying between them. The CDR3 runs to 12 residues. CDR3 sequence (DNA): TGTGCCAGTAGCCGGACAGCCTATGGCTACACCTTC. It codes for CASSRTAYGYTF.

V gene TRBV29-1 combines with J gene TRBJ1-5, with 7 bases identical to TRBD1. The V gene end was trimmed by 5 bases and the J gene end by 5 bases; junction bases not matched to a gene: 3. The CDR3 consists of 12 residues. In germline, CDR1 is SQVTM, CDR2 ANQGSEA. The CDR3 DNA sequence: TGCAGCGTTCGGGACAGCGATCAGCCCCAGCATTTT. Translating it yields CSVRDSDQPQHF.

V usage is TRBV12-3 or TRBV12-4 and J usage is TRBJ1-1; D unresolved. This CDR3 has 11 residues. V was pared by 6 bases and J by 4 bases, with 6 bases between. CDR3 loop: CASSPLTEAFF. DNA of the CDR3: TGTGCCAGCAGCCCACTCACTGAAGCTTTCTTT.

DNA for the CDR3: TGTGCCAGCAGCTTACAGGGCGGGGAGCTGTTTTTT. It encodes CASSLQGGELFF. The rearrangement joins TRBV7-8 to TRBJ2-2, with D tentatively TRBD1 (5 bases). The CDR3 is 12 amino acids. CDR1 and CDR2 from the germline V gene are SGHVS and FQNEAQ. V was clipped by 2 bases and J by 7 bases, with 5 bases between them.

This sequence joins TRBV5-1 and TRBJ1-6; 9 nucleotides match TRBD1. This CDR3 spans 18 amino acids. Trimming at V came to 4 bases and at J to 6 bases, leaving 14 bases not matched to a gene. CDR1 is SGHRS, CDR2 YFSETQ, per germline. The CDR3 DNA sequence: TGCGCCAGCAGCAGGGGACAGGGAGGCCCGGATGGTAATTCACCCCTCCACTTT. As protein: CASSRGQGGPDGNSPLHF.

The chain couples TRBV6-5 to TRBJ2-2; D is undetermined. CDR1 and CDR2 (germline): MNHEY, SVGAGI. The CDR3 runs 14 residues. Trimming pared 0 bases from V and 2 bases from J, leaving 4 bases between. CDR3 in DNA: TGTGCCAGCAGTTACTCGCGAAACACCGGGGAGCTGTTTTTT. Residues: CASSYSRNTGELFF.

This clone has a single count. The sample carries other DNA sequences with the same CDR3. The chain combines TRBV29-1 with TRBJ2-1; 13 nucleotides align to TRBD2. The CDR3 loop spans 14 amino acids. V shed 6 bases and J 8 bases; nucleotides not matched to a gene: 7. Germline V gene lookup returns CDR1 SQVTM and CDR2 ANQGSEA. The CDR3 reads CSVELAGGLYEQFF. Here the CDR3 DNA reads TGCAGCGTGGAACTAGCGGGGGGGCTCTATGAGCAGTTCTTC.

This clone came up once. The rearrangement links TRBV18 to TRBJ2-5; no definite D call. The CDR3 contains 12 residues. Germline CDR1 and CDR2: KGHSH and LQKENI. The V end lost 5 bases, the J end lost 4 bases, and 8 bases lay between the germline ends. The CDR3 spells CASSGELETQYF. In nucleotides, the CDR3 is TGTGCCAGCTCAGGAGAACTAGAGACCCAGTACTTC.

This chain links TRBV19 with TRBJ1-4, with D possibly matching TRBD1 (6 bases). CDR3 length: 14 amino acids. V was pared by 11 bases and J by 4 bases, with 17 bases between. CDR1 and CDR2 (germline): LNHDA, SQIVND (reference sequence). CDR3 region: CASSSGTNNEKLFF. The CDR3 DNA follows: TGTGCCTCCTCATCGGGGACAAATAATGAAAAACTGTTTTTT.

The rearrangement links TRBV10-1 to TRBJ1-5; D uncertain. The CDR3 spans 12 residues. Trimming left V 4 bases short and J 6 bases short, with 7 bases between. CDR1 WNHNN and CDR2 SYGVQD come from the germline V gene (reference sequence). The CDR3 loop is CASSVGSQPQHF. The CDR3 region has the DNA TGCGCCAGCAGTGTGGGTAGTCAGCCCCAGCATTTT.

The chain links TRBV4-1 to TRBJ2-3; 8 bases map to TRBD2. V shed 1 base and J 1 base; nucleotides not matched to a gene: 10. Per germline, CDR1 MGHRA and CDR2 YSYEKL. The CDR3 has 18 amino acids. The CDR3 nucleotides read TGCGCCAGCAGCCAAGGAGAGGCGGGACTAGGGGGCACAGATACGCAGTATTTT. Amino acid sequence: CASSQGEAGLGGTDTQYF.

J is TRBJ1-2 and V is TRBV7-2; TRBD1 is a possible D gene (5 bases). Between the trimmed V and J ends, which lost 1 base and 8 bases, there was a span of 11 bases. This CDR3 comprises 13 residues. Per germline, CDR1 SGHTA and CDR2 FQGNSA. The CDR3, as DNA: TGTGCCAGCAGCTTAGGGGGGGTCTGGGGCTACACCTTC. It is translated as CASSLGGVWGYTF.

The chain carries TRBV4-3 and TRBJ1-4; D call uncertain. Germline CDR1 LGHNA, CDR2 YSLEER. The CDR3 spans 15 residues. Trimming shortened V by 0 bases and J by 0 bases, and 5 bases separated the two germline ends. CDR3 DNA: TGCGCCAGCAGCCAAGATGGAGCAACTAATGAAAAACTGTTTTTT. This sequence encodes CASSQDGATNEKLFF.

CDR3 in amino acids: CASSPDRGKNQPQHF. CDR3 nucleotides: TGTGCCAGCAGCCCGGACAGGGGGAAAAATCAGCCCCAGCATTTT. This chain uses TRBV7-8 with TRBJ1-5; 10 nucleotides align to TRBD1. CDR1 is SGHVS and CDR2 is FQNEAQ in the germline V gene. The CDR3 is 15 residues long. V lost 5 bases, J lost 4 bases, and 5 bases stayed unmatched.

The V call is TRBV27, the J call TRBJ1-1; no clear D. The CDR3 is 13 amino acids. The V gene lost 8 bases and the J gene lost 1 base, with 11 bases spanning the gap. Looked up from germline, CDR1 is MNHEY and CDR2 is SMNVEV (reference sequence). The CDR3 DNA sequence: TGTGCCAGCCGGAGACGGGGGAACACTGAAGCTTTCTTT. The encoded protein is CASRRRGNTEAFF.

The gene calls are TRBV2 and TRBJ1-2, with a possible D match to TRBD1 (5 bases). The CDR3 loop spans 13 amino acids. Trimming took 4 bases from V and 6 from J, leaving 12 bases between them. CDR1 is SNHLY and CDR2 is FYNNEI in the germline V gene. The CDR3 protein is CASSGQGWHGYTF. DNA of the CDR3: TGTGCCAGCAGTGGTCAGGGCTGGCATGGCTACACCTTC.

The V gene is TRBV10-3, the J gene TRBJ2-2; D remains ambiguous. This CDR3 region has 16 residues. Germline V gene sequence: CDR1 ENHRY, CDR2 SYGVKD. V lost 0 bases to trimming and J lost 0 bases, with 8 bases between them. The CDR3 protein is CAISESMGTNTGELFF. CDR3 DNA: TGTGCCATCAGTGAGTCGATGGGAACGAACACCGGGGAGCTGTTTTTT.

This rearrangement joins TRBV5-1 to TRBJ2-2, with 8 bases aligning to TRBD2. This CDR3 is built from 16 residues. From germline, CDR1 is SGHRS and CDR2 YFSETQ. V was pared by 2 bases and J by 5 bases, with 8 bases of the junction left unmatched. This CDR3 reads CASSLSGGPGTGELFF. CDR3 coding DNA: TGCGCCAGCAGCTTAAGCGGGGGCCCCGGTACCGGGGAGCTGTTTTTT.

V usage is TRBV7-8 and J usage is TRBJ2-1; TRBD2 matches at 11 bases. This CDR3 has 16 residues. Germline CDR1 SGHVS, CDR2 FQNEAQ. With 4 bases clipped from V and 1 base from J, the junction kept 3 bases outside the gene matches. The CDR3 bases are TGTGCCAGCAGCTCGACTAGCGGGGTTTCCTACAATGAGCAGTTCTTC. Amino acid sequence: CASSSTSGVSYNEQFF.

V usage is TRBV4-1 and J usage is TRBJ1-2, with D possibly being TRBD1 (5 bases). Trimming stripped 3 bases from V and 5 bases from J, with 19 bases between. This CDR3 has 16 amino acids. The germline V gene has CDR1 MGHRA and CDR2 YSYEKL. Here the CDR3 reads CASSQQISGTYYGYTF. CDR3 coding DNA: TGCGCCAGCAGCCAGCAAATTTCCGGGACGTATTATGGCTACACCTTC.

This chain connects TRBV6-1 to TRBJ1-5; D is undetermined. V was pared by 1 base and J by 3 bases, with 13 bases between. Germline assignment: CDR1 MNHNS and CDR2 SASEGT. The CDR3 is 16 amino acids. CDR3 sequence reads: CASSEGGGWNNQPQHF. CDR3 coding DNA: TGTGCCAGCAGTGAAGGAGGAGGGTGGAACAATCAGCCCCAGCATTTT.

The chain uses TRBV25-1 and TRBJ2-7; D is possibly TRBD1 (6 bases). Trimming removed 1 base at V and 8 bases at J, with 18 bases between. The CDR3 covers 15 residues. Germline loops: CDR1 MGHDK, CDR2 SYGVNS. The CDR3 is CASSESISQGIKQYF. CDR3 nucleotide sequence: TGTGCCAGCAGTGAATCGATCAGCCAGGGGATTAAGCAGTACTTC.

The CDR3 nucleotides read TGTGCCAGTAGTGATGCAGGAGGGGCCTGGCAGCCCCAGCATTTT. Its translation is CASSDAGGAWQPQHF. The gene calls are TRBV19 and TRBJ1-5; TRBD1 might be the D (5 bases). Germline lookup yields CDR1 LNHDA and CDR2 SQIVND (reference sequence). This CDR3 comprises 15 residues. The V end was cut by 5 bases, the J end by 7 bases, with 18 bases between.

The V call is TRBV9, the J call TRBJ2-2, with D perhaps matching TRBD2 (6 bases). Trimming shortened V by 3 bases and J by 0 bases, and 15 bases separated the two germline ends. Germline-derived CDR1 and CDR2 are SGDLS and YYNGEE. The CDR3 is 17 residues long. The CDR3 here is CASSAPGLVSNTGELFF. The CDR3 region has the DNA TGTGCCAGCAGCGCCCCGGGACTCGTCTCGAACACCGGGGAGCTGTTTTTT.

This clone was seen a handful of times. V usage is TRBV18 and J usage is TRBJ1-6, with 8 positions matching TRBD1. The V and J ends lost 3 bases and 0 bases, in that order; junction bases with no gene match: 7. The V gene's germline CDR1 is KGHSH and CDR2 LQKENI. CDR3 length: 18 amino acids. CDR3 in amino acids: CASSPIAGGSSYNSPLHF. The DNA for the CDR3 is TGTGCCAGCTCACCCATCGCAGGGGGCAGCTCCTATAATTCACCCCTCCACTTT. The variable domain in full, with the rest retrieved from reference TRBV18 and TRBJ1-6, is NAGVMQNPRHLVRRRGQEARLRCSPMKGHSHVYWYRQLPEEGLKFMVYLQKENIIDESGMPKERFSAEFPKEGPSILRIQQVVRGDSAAYFCASSPIAGGSSYNSPLHFGNGTRLTVT.

The CDR3 coding sequence is TGTGCCACCAGCGAATCTCCCTACTCTGAAGCTTTCTTT. This codes for CATSESPYSEAFF. The rearrangement links TRBV24-1 to TRBJ1-1; no firm D call. CDR1 KGHDR and CDR2 SFDVKD come from the germline V gene. Between the trimmed V and J ends, which lost 7 bases and 6 bases, there was a span of 14 bases. This CDR3 contains 13 residues.